This TCR beta chain was captured in a study of blood T cell repertoires in COVID-19. Study as a whole: Acute-phase and convalescent COVID-19 samples originated in the United States, Italy and Spain.

The data were produced by immunoSEQ multiplex PCR, yet TCRdb's version contains in-frame clones alone and is incomplete. This table has about 190,000 clones, more than 75% appearing once. The germline V gene has CDR1 SQVTM and CDR2 ANQGSEA. CDR3 size: 10 residues. Unmatched junction bases numbered 3, after V lost 7 bases and J lost 6 bases. The chain couples TRBV29-1 to TRBJ2-7; TRBD1 aligns across 7 bases. This receptor was taken from a woman between 65 and 79 years old with COVID-19, enrolled during active disease. Input material: peripheral blood. For the CDR3, the DNA is TGCAGCGCCGGGACAGCCGAGCAGTACTTC. It translates to CSAGTAEQYF.